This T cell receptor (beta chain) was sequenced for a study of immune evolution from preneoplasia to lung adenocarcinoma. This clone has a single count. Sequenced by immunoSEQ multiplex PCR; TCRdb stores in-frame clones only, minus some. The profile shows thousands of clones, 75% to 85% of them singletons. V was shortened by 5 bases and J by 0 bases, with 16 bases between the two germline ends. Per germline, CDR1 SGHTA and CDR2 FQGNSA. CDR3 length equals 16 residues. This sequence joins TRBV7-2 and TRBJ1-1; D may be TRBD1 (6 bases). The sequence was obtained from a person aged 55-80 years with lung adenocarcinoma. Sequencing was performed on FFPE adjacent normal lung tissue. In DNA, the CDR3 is TGTGCCAGCAGCCCCGCGGGGGGCAAAATGAACACTGAAGCTTTCTTT. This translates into CASSPAGGKMNTEAFF. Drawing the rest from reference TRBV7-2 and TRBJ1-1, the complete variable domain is GAGVSQSPSNKVTEKGKDVELRCDPISGHTALYWYRQSLGQGLEFLIYFQGNSAPDKSGLPSDRFSAERTGGSVSTLTIQRTQQEDSAVYLCASSPAGGKMNTEAFFGQGTRLTVV.